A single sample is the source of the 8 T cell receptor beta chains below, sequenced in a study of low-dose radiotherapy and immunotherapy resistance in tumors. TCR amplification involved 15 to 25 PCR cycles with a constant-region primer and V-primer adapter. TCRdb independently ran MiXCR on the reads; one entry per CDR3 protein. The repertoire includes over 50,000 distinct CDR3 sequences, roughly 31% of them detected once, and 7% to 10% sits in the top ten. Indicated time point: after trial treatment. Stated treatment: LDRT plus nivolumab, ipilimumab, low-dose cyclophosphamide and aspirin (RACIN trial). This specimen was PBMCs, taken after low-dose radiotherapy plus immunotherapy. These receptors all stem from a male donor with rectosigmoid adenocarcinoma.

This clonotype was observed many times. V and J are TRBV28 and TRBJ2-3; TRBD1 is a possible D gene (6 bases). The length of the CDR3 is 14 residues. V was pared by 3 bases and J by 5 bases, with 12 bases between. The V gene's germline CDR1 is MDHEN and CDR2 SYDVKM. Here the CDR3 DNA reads TGTGCCAGCAGTTTTACAGGGATTGGAGATACGCAGTATTTT. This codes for CASSFTGIGDTQYF.

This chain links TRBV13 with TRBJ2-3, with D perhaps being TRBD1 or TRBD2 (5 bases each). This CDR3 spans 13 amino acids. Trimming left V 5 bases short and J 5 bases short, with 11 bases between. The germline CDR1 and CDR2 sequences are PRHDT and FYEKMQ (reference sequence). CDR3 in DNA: TGTGCCAGCAGCCTGACTGGGGGAGATACGCAGTATTTT. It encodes CASSLTGGDTQYF.

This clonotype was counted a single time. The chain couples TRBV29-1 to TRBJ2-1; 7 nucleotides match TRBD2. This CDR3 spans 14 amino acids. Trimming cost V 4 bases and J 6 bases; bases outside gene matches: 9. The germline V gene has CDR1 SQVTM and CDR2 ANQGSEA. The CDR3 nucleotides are TGCAGCGTTGTGACTGGCGGGAGCCTCAATGAGCAGTTCTTC. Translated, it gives CSVVTGGSLNEQFF.

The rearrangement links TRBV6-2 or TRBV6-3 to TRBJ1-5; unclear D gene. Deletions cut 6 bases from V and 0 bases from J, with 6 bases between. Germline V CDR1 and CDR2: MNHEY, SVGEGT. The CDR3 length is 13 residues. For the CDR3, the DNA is TGTGCCAGCAGCGGATTTAGCAATCAGCCCCAGCATTTT. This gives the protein CASSGFSNQPQHF.

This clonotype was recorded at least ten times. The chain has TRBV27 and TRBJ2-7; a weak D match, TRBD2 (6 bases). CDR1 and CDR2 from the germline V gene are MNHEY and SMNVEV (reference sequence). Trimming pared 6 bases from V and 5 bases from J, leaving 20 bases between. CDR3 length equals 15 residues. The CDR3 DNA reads TGTGCCAGCAGCCCGACGAGCGGGTCCCCCCACGAGCAGTACTTC. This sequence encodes CASSPTSGSPHEQYF.

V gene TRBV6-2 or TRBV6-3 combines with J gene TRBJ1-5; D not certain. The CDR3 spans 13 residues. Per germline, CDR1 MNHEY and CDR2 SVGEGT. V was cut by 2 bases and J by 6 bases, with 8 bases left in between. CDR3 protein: CASSYRGLQPQHF. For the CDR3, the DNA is TGTGCCAGCAGTTACAGAGGGCTTCAGCCCCAGCATTTT.

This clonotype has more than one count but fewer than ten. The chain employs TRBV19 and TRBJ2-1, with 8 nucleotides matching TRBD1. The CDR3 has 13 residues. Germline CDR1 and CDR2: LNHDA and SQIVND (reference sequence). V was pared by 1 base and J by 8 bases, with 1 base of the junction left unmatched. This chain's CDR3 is CASSIAGGDEQFF. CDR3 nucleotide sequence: TGTGCCAGTAGTATAGCAGGGGGCGATGAGCAGTTCTTC.

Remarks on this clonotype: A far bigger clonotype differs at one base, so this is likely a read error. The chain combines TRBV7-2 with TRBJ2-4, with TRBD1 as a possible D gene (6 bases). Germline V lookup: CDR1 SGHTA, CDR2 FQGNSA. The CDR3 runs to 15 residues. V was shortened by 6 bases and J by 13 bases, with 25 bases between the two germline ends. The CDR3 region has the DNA TGTGCCAGCAGTCCGACAGGTCTCCGATACAATGAGCAGTACTTC. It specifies CASSPTGLRYNEQYF.